These 8 T cell receptor beta chains share one sample of origin, sequenced in a study of T-cell reconstitution after alpha-beta-depleted transplantation in children. Construction of the TCRbeta library involved unique molecular identifiers. In TCRdb, the PCR reads were re-called with MiXCR into one record per CDR3 protein. The sample contains approximately 630,000 distinct CDR3 sequences, less than 15% of which appear only once. The input for sequencing was PBMCs, taken before TCRalphabeta/CD19-depleted stem cell transplant. The receptor set was obtained from a girl aged 2-15 years with congenital amegakaryocytic thrombocytopenia, due to receive a stem cell transplant.

This clonotype has a count of ten or more. The genes are TRBV20-1 and TRBJ2-3; TRBD2 matches 7 bases. Germline CDR1 and CDR2: DFQATT and SNEGSKA (reference sequence). V trimming: 2 bases; J trimming: 0 bases; junction bases outside the gene matches: 5. There are 15 residues in the CDR3. The CDR3 loop reads CSARLAALSTDTQYF. The CDR3 bases are TGCAGTGCTAGACTAGCGGCCCTTAGCACAGATACGCAGTATTTT.

The rearrangement links TRBV18 to TRBJ2-3, with D tentatively TRBD1 (6 bases). The CDR3 loop spans 15 amino acids. Between the trimmed V and J ends, which lost 6 bases and 3 bases, there was a span of 16 bases. The germline V gene has CDR1 KGHSH and CDR2 LQKENI. The CDR3 DNA sequence: TGTGCCAGCTCCGCACAGGGTCGACAAACAGATACGCAGTATTTT. Encoded protein: CASSAQGRQTDTQYF.

This clonotype was recorded many times. The rearrangement links TRBV28 to TRBJ2-3, with 8 bases matching TRBD2. Germline V CDR1 and CDR2: MDHEN, SYDVKM. The junction had 8 bases not matched to a gene; V was cut back by 4 bases and J by 2 bases. This CDR3 comprises 16 residues. The CDR3 spells CASSSIPGLVTDTQYF. CDR3 DNA sequence: TGTGCCAGCAGTTCTATACCGGGACTAGTCACAGATACGCAGTATTTT.

This clonotype was detected many times. The chain joins TRBV29-1 to TRBJ2-1; the D is unclear. CDR1 and CDR2 (germline): SQVTM, ANQGSEA. With 4 bases removed from V and 2 bases from J, the gap between germline ends came to 12 bases. The CDR3 totals 14 residues. The CDR3 DNA sequence: TGCAGCGTTGTAAACGTCTATGCCTACAATGAGCAGTTCTTC. This translates into CSVVNVYAYNEQFF.

Many counts were recorded for this clonotype. The V and J genes are TRBV29-1 and TRBJ2-7; 8 bases match TRBD2. The V gene end was trimmed by 4 bases and the J gene end by 3 bases; junction bases not matched to a gene: 5. Germline-derived CDR1 and CDR2 are SQVTM and ANQGSEA. This CDR3 is 13 amino acids long. CDR3 coding DNA: TGCAGCGTTGGGCTAGCGGGCCTCTACGAGCAGTACTTC. Its translation: CSVGLAGLYEQYF.

The chain couples TRBV5-1 to TRBJ2-2, with 8 bases fitting TRBD1. The germline V gene encodes CDR1 SGHRS and CDR2 YFSETQ. This CDR3 is 16 amino acids long. V lost 5 bases, J lost 0 bases, and 6 bases stayed unmatched. CDR3 in DNA: TGCGCCAGCAGGTCCCAGGGACAGGCGAACACCGGGGAGCTGTTTTTT. Translated, it gives CASRSQGQANTGELFF.

This clonotype was seen ten or more times. The chain uses TRBV12-3 or TRBV12-4 and TRBJ2-7, with unresolved D. The CDR3 has 12 amino acids. Trimming took off 3 bases at V and 5 bases at J, with 8 bases between the two ends. The CDR3 DNA follows: TGTGCCAGCAGTTTTTTTCCGGACGAGCAGTACTTC. It is translated as CASSFFPDEQYF.

There are many counts of this clonotype. CDR3 loop: CASTELSYNEQFF. In DNA form, the CDR3 reads TGCGCCAGCACAGAACTCTCCTACAATGAGCAGTTCTTC. The chain joins TRBV10-2 to TRBJ2-1; no reliable D call. The germline CDR1 and CDR2 sequences are WSHSY and SAAADI. This CDR3 is 13 amino acids long. The V end lost 7 bases, the J end lost 0 bases, and 7 bases lay between the germline ends.